Included here is one TCR beta chain sequence, with context. What it binds is unknown. This sample stems from a study of cytomegalovirus exposure and HLA in healthy donors. Study-wide findings and caveats: A later analysis found TCR association rates differed by HLA locus, highest for DRB1 and lowest for HLA-C.

In germline, CDR1 is MDHEN, CDR2 SYDVKM. The CDR3 is 12 residues long. V shed 6 bases and J 9 bases; nucleotides not matched to a gene: 8. The PCR employed 60 Vbeta primers together with 13 Jbeta primers. Method: immunoSEQ multiplex PCR; TCRdb's copy keeps in-frame clones and lacks some. The table includes some 150,000 clones, 70% to 85% detected once. Donors were ostensibly healthy at sampling, although undocumented immune exposures were probable. This rearrangement joins TRBV28 to TRBJ2-7; 7 bases match TRBD1. The specimen sequenced was PBMCs. The receptor was derived from a human donor in good health. The CDR3 region is CASSPTGERQYF. CDR3 DNA sequence: TGTGCCAGCAGCCCTACAGGGGAAAGGCAGTACTTC.